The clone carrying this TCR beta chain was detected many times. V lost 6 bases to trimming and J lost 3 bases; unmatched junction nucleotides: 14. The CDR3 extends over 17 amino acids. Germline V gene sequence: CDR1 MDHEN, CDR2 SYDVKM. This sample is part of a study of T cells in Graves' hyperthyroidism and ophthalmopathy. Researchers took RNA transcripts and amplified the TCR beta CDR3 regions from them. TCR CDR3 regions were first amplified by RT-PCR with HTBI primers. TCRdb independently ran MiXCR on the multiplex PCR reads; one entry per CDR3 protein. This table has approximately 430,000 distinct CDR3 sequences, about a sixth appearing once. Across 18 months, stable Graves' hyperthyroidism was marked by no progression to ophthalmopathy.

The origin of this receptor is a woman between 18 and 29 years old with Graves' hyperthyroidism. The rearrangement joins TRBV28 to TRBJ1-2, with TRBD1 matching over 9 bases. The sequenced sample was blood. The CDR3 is CASSPPPGQGRHYGYTF. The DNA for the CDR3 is TGTGCCAGCAGCCCCCCCCCGGGACAGGGTCGGCACTATGGCTACACCTTC.